The 6 T cell receptor beta chains in this list originate from one sample, sequenced in a study of human T cells and chemical hapten exposure. Time point reported: healthy volunteer bleed at 6 weeks. Unfractionated whole blood was the source of the extracted total RNA. TCRdb re-derived calls from the RACE reads in MiXCR, one entry per CDR3 protein. Among more than 75,000 distinct CDR3 sequences, over 7% were seen once, and the ten largest hold 1.5%. Sequenced: whole blood. Receptor source: a male donor in good health. Some clones in this sample may be carry-over from other donors' samples.

In its sample, this clonotype was seen many times. The V call is TRBV7-9, the J call TRBJ2-3, with a tentative D call TRBD1 (5 bases). Germline-derived CDR1 and CDR2 are SEHNR and FQNEAQ (reference sequence). CDR3 length: 13 residues. V lost 5 bases to trimming and J lost 1 base, with 7 bases between them. The CDR3 DNA reads TGTGCCAGCAGCCCGACAGGCACAGATACGCAGTATTTT. Amino acids: CASSPTGTDTQYF.

Ten or more counts support this clonotype. The V call is TRBV7-9, the J call TRBJ1-1; TRBD1 might be the D (6 bases). This CDR3 has 12 amino acids. The V end lost 5 bases, the J end lost 4 bases, and 8 bases lay between the germline ends. CDR1 and CDR2 from the germline V gene are SEHNR and FQNEAQ (reference sequence). The CDR3: CASSTRGTEAFF. The CDR3 DNA reads TGTGCCAGCAGCACCAGGGGCACTGAAGCTTTCTTT.

The chain combines TRBV4-3 with TRBJ1-6; D ambiguous. V lost 0 bases, J lost 8 bases, and 11 bases lay in between. The CDR3 extends over 15 amino acids. The germline CDR1 and CDR2 sequences are LGHNA and YSLEER. The CDR3 bases are TGCGCCAGCAGCCAAGATCGAACACAATATTCACCCCTCCACTTT. Encoded protein: CASSQDRTQYSPLHF.

The genes are TRBV20-1 and TRBJ2-6; the D gene could be TRBD1 or TRBD2 (5 bases each). Germline V gives CDR1 DFQATT, CDR2 SNEGSKA (reference sequence). The ends were cut back, 5 bases at V and 4 bases at J, with 21 bases in the middle. The CDR3 is 17 residues long. The DNA of the CDR3 is TGCAGTGCTCGGGACGGACGATCTTTTGGGGGGGCCAACGTCCTGACTTTC. It is translated as CSARDGRSFGGANVLTF.

A few counts support this clonotype. V and J are TRBV14 and TRBJ1-2, with TRBD1 matching 11 bases. The CDR3 spans 16 residues. Germline assignment: CDR1 SGHDN and CDR2 FVKESK. The V segment lost 2 bases and the J segment 5 bases; nucleotides outside the gene matches: 7. CDR3 protein: CASSQRTGGAIYGYTF. CDR3 DNA: TGTGCCAGCAGCCAAAGGACAGGGGGCGCGATTTATGGCTACACCTTC.

This clonotype was seen at least ten times. The genes are TRBV12-3 or TRBV12-4 and TRBJ1-1; maybe TRBD1 (5 bases). The CDR3 has 15 residues. The V end lost 5 bases, the J end lost 4 bases, and 17 bases lay between the germline ends. The CDR3 region is CASSNPGTPPTEAFF. The CDR3 DNA reads as TGTGCCAGCAGTAACCCGGGGACTCCCCCCACTGAAGCTTTCTTT.